Listed here are 16 T cell receptor beta chains from one sample, sequenced in a study of T cell clones after liver transplantation. Their cognate antigens are unknown. TCRdb's table, derived via immunoSEQ multiplex PCR, lists solely in-frame clones and lacks some. The sample yields about 5,600 clones, 25% to 30% seen once. Proliferating CFSE-low MLR cells were sequenced to define alloreactive TCRbeta sequences. Material: CD4+ T cells from cultured PBMCs. These receptors all stem from a human patient who received a liver transplant. The graft donor may have given rise to some T cells.

This clone was detected only a few times. V and J are TRBV28 and TRBJ2-7, with D maybe TRBD2 (7 bases). Trimming cost V 4 bases and J 1 base, with 14 bases left between them. The CDR3 extends over 15 amino acids. CDR1 and CDR2 from the germline V gene are MDHEN and SYDVKM. The CDR3 region has the DNA TGTGCCAGCAGTTGGGGGAGGGGGTTTTCCTACGAGCAGTACTTC. Its protein product is CASSWGRGFSYEQYF. Variable domain in full (rest from reference TRBV28 and TRBJ2-7): DVKVTQSSRYLVKRTGEKVFLECVQDMDHENMFWYRQDPGLGLRLIYFSYDVKMKEKGDIPEGYSVSREKKERFSLILESASTNQTSMYLCASSWGRGFSYEQYFGPGTRLTVT.

This clone has a handful of counts. This sequence joins TRBV5-1 and TRBJ1-4; TRBD1 agrees at 8 bases. The CDR3 is 16 amino acids. J lost 7 bases, V lost 4 bases, and 12 bases had no gene match. Per germline, CDR1 SGHRS and CDR2 YFSETQ. The CDR3 sequence is CASSRTTGTGREKLFF. DNA for the CDR3: TGCGCCAGCAGCAGAACAACCGGGACAGGACGTGAAAAACTGTTTTTT.

The rearrangement links TRBV6-1 to TRBJ2-5, with TRBD1 identical over 8 bases. TRBJ2-7 matches the DNA end more closely, so the J call is doubtful. In germline, CDR1 is MNHNS, CDR2 SASEGT. This CDR3 contains 14 residues. CDR3 in amino acids: CASSRDRQTYEQYF. The CDR3 DNA sequence: TGTGCCAGCAGTCGGGACAGGCAAACCTACGAGCAGTACTTC.

By share, this clone ranks as medium-sized. The chain is built from TRBV7-3 and TRBJ2-3; TRBD2 matches 7 bases. The CDR3 totals 16 residues. Germline CDR1 reads SGHTA; CDR2 reads FQGTGA. J lost 4 bases, V lost 5 bases, and 12 bases had no gene match. CDR3: CASSPTSRGLSDTQYF. The CDR3 DNA reads as TGTGCCAGCAGCCCGACTAGCCGGGGGTTATCAGATACGCAGTATTTT. The variable domain in full, with the rest retrieved from reference TRBV7-3 and TRBJ2-3, is GAGVSQTPSNKVTEKGKYVELRCDPISGHTALYWYRQSLGQGPEFLIYFQGTGAADDSGLPNDRFFAVRPEGSVSTLKIQRTERGDSAVYLCASSPTSRGLSDTQYFGPGTRLTVL.

This chain joins TRBV5-4 and TRBJ1-1, with a weak D call TRBD1 (5 bases). CDR1 SGHNT and CDR2 YYREEE come from the germline V gene (reference sequence). This CDR3 is built from 14 residues. V lost 5 bases and J 0 bases, leaving 11 bases between the germline ends. The CDR3 spells CASRGQGMNTEAFF. DNA of the CDR3: TGTGCCAGCAGGGGGCAGGGAATGAACACTGAAGCTTTCTTT.

This clone was recorded a few times. Being one base from a much bigger clone, this may be a read error. The V call is TRBV18, the J call TRBJ1-5; D unresolved. V lost 6 bases and J lost 3, with 12 bases in between. CDR1 KGHSH and CDR2 LQKENI come from the germline V gene. The CDR3 totals 14 residues. CDR3 loop: CASSQTSTNQPQHF. The CDR3, as DNA: TGTGCCAGCTCCCAAACGAGTACCAATCAGCCCCAGCATTTT.

V usage is TRBV5-1 and J usage is TRBJ2-2, with a weak D call TRBD1 (7 bases). This CDR3 region has 16 residues. The germline gives CDR1 SGHRS, CDR2 YFSETQ. V lost 0 bases and J 2 bases, leaving 11 bases between the germline ends. The CDR3 protein is CASSLGGTANTGELFF. The CDR3 region has the DNA TGCGCCAGCAGCTTGGGCGGGACAGCAAACACCGGGGAGCTGTTTTTT.

The V gene is TRBV27, the J gene TRBJ2-3, with TRBD1 identical over 9 bases. V shed 4 bases and J 4 bases; nucleotides not matched to a gene: 12. The CDR3 sequence is 17 residues long. Germline V gene sequence: CDR1 MNHEY, CDR2 SMNVEV (reference sequence). CDR3 sequence (DNA): TGTGCCAGCAGTTCACTTTTCACAGGGGGCGGTCCAGATACGCAGTATTTT. Translation gives CASSSLFTGGGPDTQYF.

There are a few counts of this clone. V and J are TRBV10-3 and TRBJ1-2, with D possibly being TRBD1 (6 bases). CDR1 is ENHRY and CDR2 is SYGVKD in the germline V gene. CDR3 length: 14 residues. Trimming stripped 3 bases from V and 13 bases from J, with 21 bases between. The CDR3 DNA sequence: TGTGCCATCAGTGATCTGGGGGGCCGAGAATATCTCACCTTC. This encodes CAISDLGGREYLTF.

By share of the sample, this clone is medium-sized. The CDR3 loop reads CAISGRPYEQYF. The CDR3, as DNA: TGTGCCATCAGTGGCAGGCCCTACGAGCAGTACTTC. The V call is TRBV10-3, the J call TRBJ2-7; D not resolved. The CDR3 is made up of 12 amino acids. Germline V gene data show CDR1 as ENHRY and CDR2 as SYGVKD. The V end was cut by 4 bases, the J end by 2 bases, with 6 bases between.

The chain couples TRBV6-6 to TRBJ2-5; D is perhaps TRBD1 (6 bases). CDR3 size: 11 residues. Germline values: CDR1 MNHNY, CDR2 SVGAGI (reference sequence). Trimming pared 4 bases from V and 14 bases from J, leaving 14 bases between. The CDR3 loop reads CASSFAWGRYF. DNA for the CDR3: TGTGCCAGCAGTTTCGCGTGGGGGCGTTACTTC.

By sample fraction, this clone is medium-sized. The chain links TRBV6-5 to TRBJ2-1; 7 nucleotides agree with TRBD1. CDR3 length equals 15 residues. Germline CDR1 is MNHEY and CDR2 is SVGAGI. V lost 0 bases, J lost 6 bases, and 5 bases stayed unmatched. The CDR3: CASSYSEGAGNEQFF. The CDR3, as DNA: TGTGCCAGCAGTTACTCCGAGGGGGCGGGCAATGAGCAGTTCTTC.

This clone was seen only once. J is TRBJ1-1 and V is TRBV7-3; TRBD1 might be the D (6 bases). CDR1 is SGHTA and CDR2 is FQGTGA in the germline V gene. The CDR3 spans 13 residues. The ends were cut back, 4 bases at V and 9 bases at J, with 15 bases in the middle. The CDR3 protein is CASSSGALAKAFF. The CDR3 coding sequence is TGTGCCAGCAGCTCAGGGGCACTAGCTAAAGCTTTCTTT.

The CDR3 reads CASSWARASGANVLTF. As DNA, the CDR3 is TGTGCCAGCAGTTGGGCACGGGCCTCTGGGGCCAACGTCCTGACTTTC. The chain joins TRBV28 to TRBJ2-6; D not certain. Trimming pared 4 bases from V and 0 bases from J, leaving 10 bases between. CDR3 length equals 16 residues. Germline CDR1 MDHEN, CDR2 SYDVKM.

The CDR3 region is CASSLSGQGWTEAFF. DNA of the CDR3: TGTGCCAGCAGCTTAAGCGGACAGGGTTGGACTGAAGCTTTCTTT. The chain joins TRBV7-2 to TRBJ1-1, with TRBD1 matching 8 bases. Unmatched junction bases numbered 7, after V lost 2 bases and J lost 5 bases. There are 15 residues in the CDR3. The germline CDR1 and CDR2 sequences are SGHTA and FQGNSA.

This clone was observed a few times. The rearrangement links TRBV21-1 to TRBJ2-5; the table calls TRBD2, which could not be checked here. TRBV21-1 is noted as a pseudogene. CDR3 length: 15 residues. This chain's CDR3 is CASSKEREFQETQYF. Here the CDR3 DNA reads TGTGCCAGCAGCAAAGAGCGCGAGTTCCAAGAGACCCAGTACTTC.